The present entry profiles one T cell receptor beta chain with its context. Its antigen remains unidentified. They ran version v3.0 of the immunoSEQ assay at survey level. Sequencing aimed at roughly 40,000-55,000 T-cell genomes per sample. The data were produced by immunoSEQ multiplex PCR, yet TCRdb's version contains in-frame clones alone and is incomplete. The sample contains tens of thousands of clones, approximately 80% of which appear only once. The sample belongs to a study of long-term antiretroviral therapy in people with HIV. Study-wide results and limits: At every time point, clones expanded before ART dominated the repertoire.

The clonotype was recovered from a man in his forties with HIV. The material was unsorted PBMCs, obtained 0.5 years before starting antiretroviral therapy.

The CDR3 DNA reads as TGTGCCAGCAGTTCAGGGGAGGGCGTCTATGGCTACACCTTC. Encoded protein: CASSSGEGVYGYTF. This chain links TRBV27 with TRBJ1-2; TRBD1 might be the D (6 bases). The CDR3 runs 14 residues. From germline, CDR1 is MNHEY and CDR2 SMNVEV (reference sequence). The germline V and J ends were trimmed by 4 bases and 4 bases, with 13 bases remaining between them.